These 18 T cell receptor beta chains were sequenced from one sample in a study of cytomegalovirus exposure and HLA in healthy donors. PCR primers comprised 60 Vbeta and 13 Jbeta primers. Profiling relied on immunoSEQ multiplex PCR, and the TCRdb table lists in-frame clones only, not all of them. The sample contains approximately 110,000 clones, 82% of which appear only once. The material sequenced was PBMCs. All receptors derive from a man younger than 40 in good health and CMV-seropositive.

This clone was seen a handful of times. The CDR3 nucleotides are TGTGCCAGCAGCTTAGGTACAGGAGAGGAGACCCAGTACTTC. This translates into CASSLGTGEETQYF. V is TRBV7-8 and J is TRBJ2-5; TRBD1 might be the D (5 bases). Germline loops: CDR1 SGHVS, CDR2 FQNEAQ. Trimming removed 1 base from V and 5 bases from J, with 11 bases in between. CDR3 size: 14 residues. The variable domain in full, with the rest retrieved from reference TRBV7-8 and TRBJ2-5, is GAGVSQSPRYKVAKRGQDVALRCDPISGHVSLFWYQQALGQGPEFLTYFQNEAQLDKSGLPSDRFFAERPEGSVSTLKIQRTQQEDSAVYLCASSLGTGEETQYFGPGTRLLVL.

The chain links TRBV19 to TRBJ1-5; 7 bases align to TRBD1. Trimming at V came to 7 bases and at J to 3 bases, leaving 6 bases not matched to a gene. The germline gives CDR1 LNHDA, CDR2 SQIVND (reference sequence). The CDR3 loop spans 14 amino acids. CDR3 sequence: CASTPDRYNQPQHF. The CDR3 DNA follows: TGTGCCAGTACCCCGGACAGGTACAATCAGCCCCAGCATTTT.

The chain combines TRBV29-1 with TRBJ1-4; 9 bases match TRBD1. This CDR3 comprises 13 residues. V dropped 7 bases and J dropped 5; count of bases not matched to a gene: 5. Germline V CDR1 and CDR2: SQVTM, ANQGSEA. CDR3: CSGGGTGNEKLFF. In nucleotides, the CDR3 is TGCAGCGGAGGGGGGACAGGGAATGAAAAACTGTTTTTT.

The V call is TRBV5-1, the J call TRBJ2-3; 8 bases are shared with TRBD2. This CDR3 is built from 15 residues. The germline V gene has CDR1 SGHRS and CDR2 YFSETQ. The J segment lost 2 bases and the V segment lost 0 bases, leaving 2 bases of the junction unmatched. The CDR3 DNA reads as TGCGCCAGCAGCTTGGTAGCGGGGCACACAGATACGCAGTATTTT. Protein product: CASSLVAGHTDTQYF. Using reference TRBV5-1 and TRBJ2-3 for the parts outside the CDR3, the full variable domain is KAGVTQTPRYLIKTRGQQVTLSCSPISGHRSVSWYQQTPGQGLQFLFEYFSETQRNKGNFPGRFSGRQFSNSRSEMNVSTLELGDSALYLCASSLVAGHTDTQYFGPGTRLTVL.

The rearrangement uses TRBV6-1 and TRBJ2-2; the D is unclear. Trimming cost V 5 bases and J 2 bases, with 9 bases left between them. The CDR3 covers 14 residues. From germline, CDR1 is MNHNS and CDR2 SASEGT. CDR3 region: CASSRLPNTGELFF. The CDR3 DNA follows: TGTGCCAGCAGTCGTCTACCAAACACCGGGGAGCTGTTTTTT.

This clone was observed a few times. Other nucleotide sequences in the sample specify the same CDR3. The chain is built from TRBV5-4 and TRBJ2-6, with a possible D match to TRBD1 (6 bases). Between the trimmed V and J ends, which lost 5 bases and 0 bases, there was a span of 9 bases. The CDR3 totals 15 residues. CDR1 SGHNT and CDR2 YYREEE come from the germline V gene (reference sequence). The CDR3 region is CASSSDSSGANVLTF. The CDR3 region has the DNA TGTGCCAGCAGTTCGGACAGCTCTGGGGCCAACGTCCTGACTTTC.

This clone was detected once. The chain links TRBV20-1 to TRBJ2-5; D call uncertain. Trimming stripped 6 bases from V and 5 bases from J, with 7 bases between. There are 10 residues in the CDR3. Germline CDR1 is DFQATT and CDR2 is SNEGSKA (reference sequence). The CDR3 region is CSAFRETQYF. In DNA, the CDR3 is TGCAGTGCCTTCCGGGAGACCCAGTACTTC.

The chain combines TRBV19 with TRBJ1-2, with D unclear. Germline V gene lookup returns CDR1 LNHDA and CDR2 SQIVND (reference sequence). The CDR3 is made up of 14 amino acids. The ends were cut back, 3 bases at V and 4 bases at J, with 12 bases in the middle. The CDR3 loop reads CASSILLSGYGYTF. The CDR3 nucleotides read TGTGCCAGTAGTATCCTCCTCAGTGGCTATGGCTACACCTTC.

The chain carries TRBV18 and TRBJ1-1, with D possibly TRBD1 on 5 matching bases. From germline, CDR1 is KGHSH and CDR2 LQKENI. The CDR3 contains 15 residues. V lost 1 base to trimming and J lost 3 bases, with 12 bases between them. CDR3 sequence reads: CASSPQLGGDTEAFF. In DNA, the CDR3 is TGTGCCAGCTCACCACAACTGGGGGGAGACACTGAAGCTTTCTTT.

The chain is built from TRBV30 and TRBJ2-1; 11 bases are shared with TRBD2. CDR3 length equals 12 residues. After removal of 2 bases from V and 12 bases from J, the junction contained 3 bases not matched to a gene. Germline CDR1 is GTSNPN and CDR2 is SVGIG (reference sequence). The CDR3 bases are TGTGCCTGGAGTCTAGCGGGAGGACGGCAGTTCTTC. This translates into CAWSLAGGRQFF.

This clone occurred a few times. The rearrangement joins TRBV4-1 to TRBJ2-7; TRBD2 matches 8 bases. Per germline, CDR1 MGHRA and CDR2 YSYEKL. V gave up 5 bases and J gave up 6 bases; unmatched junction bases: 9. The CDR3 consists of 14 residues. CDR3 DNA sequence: TGCGCCAGCAGCAGACTAGCGAGTTCTCTCGAGCAGTACGTC. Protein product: CASSRLASSLEQYV.

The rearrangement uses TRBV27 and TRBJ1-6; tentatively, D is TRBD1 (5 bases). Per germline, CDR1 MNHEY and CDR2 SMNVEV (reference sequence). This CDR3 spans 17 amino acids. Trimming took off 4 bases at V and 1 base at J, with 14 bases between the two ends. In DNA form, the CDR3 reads TGTGCCAGCAGTTCCCGCGACGGGGGGTCCTATAATTCACCCCTCCACTTT. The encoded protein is CASSSRDGGSYNSPLHF.

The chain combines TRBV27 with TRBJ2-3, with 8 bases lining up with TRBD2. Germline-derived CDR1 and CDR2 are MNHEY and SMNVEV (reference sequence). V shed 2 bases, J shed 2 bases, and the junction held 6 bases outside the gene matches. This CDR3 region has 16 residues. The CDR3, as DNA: TGTGCCAGCAGTTTACGACCTAGCGGGTACACAGATACGCAGTATTTT. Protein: CASSLRPSGYTDTQYF.

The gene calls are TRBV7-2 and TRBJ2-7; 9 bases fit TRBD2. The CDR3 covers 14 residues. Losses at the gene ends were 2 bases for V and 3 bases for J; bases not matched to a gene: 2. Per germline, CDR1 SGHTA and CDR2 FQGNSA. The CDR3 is CASSLSSGDYEQYF. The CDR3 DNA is TGTGCCAGCAGCTTATCTAGCGGGGACTACGAGCAGTACTTC.

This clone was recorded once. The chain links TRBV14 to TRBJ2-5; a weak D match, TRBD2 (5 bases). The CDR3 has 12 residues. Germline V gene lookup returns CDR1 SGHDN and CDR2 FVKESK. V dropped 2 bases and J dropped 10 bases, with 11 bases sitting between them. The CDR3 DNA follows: TGTGCCAGCAGCCAAATTCCGGGAATCCAGTACTTC. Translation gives CASSQIPGIQYF.

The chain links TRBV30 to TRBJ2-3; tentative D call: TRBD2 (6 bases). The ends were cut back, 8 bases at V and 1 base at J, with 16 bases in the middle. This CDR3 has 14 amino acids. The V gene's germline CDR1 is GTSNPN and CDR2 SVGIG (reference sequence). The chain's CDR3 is CALRVLAGTDTQYF. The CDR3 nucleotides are TGTGCCCTGAGAGTTTTAGCGGGCACAGATACGCAGTATTTT.

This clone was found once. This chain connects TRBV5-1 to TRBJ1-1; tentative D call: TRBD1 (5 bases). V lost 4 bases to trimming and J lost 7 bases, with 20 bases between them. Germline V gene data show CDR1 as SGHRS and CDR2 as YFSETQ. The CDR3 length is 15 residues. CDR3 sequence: CASSGPLGTQGEAFF. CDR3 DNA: TGCGCCAGCAGCGGCCCCTTGGGAACCCAGGGTGAAGCTTTCTTT.

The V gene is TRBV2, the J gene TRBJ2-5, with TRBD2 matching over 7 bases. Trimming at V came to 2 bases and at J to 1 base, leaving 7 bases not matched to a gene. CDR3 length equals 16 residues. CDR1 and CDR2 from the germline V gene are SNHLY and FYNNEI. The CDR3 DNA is TGTGCCAGCAGTGAATGGTTCCTAGCGGCCCAAGAGACCCAGTACTTC. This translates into CASSEWFLAAQETQYF. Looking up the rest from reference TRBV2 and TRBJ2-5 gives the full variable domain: EPEVTQTPSHQVTQMGQEVILRCVPISNHLYFYWYRQILGQKVEFLVSFYNNEISEKSEIFDDQFSVERPDGSNFTLKIRSTKLEDSAMYFCASSEWFLAAQETQYFGPGTRLLVL.